This TCR beta chain was retrieved from a study of blood T cell repertoires in COVID-19. Study context: Acute-phase and convalescent COVID-19 samples originated in the United States, Italy and Spain. PBMCs, B-cell-depleted T cells, or T cells provided the cDNA or gDNA that made up the material.

V lost 2 bases, J lost 4 bases, and 14 bases lay in between. The CDR3 extends over 15 amino acids. Germline V gene sequence: CDR1 SNHLY, CDR2 FYNNEI. In the study's own analysis: Reference gene primer amplification gave estimated nucleated cell counts. Libraries were prepared by immunoSEQ multiplex PCR; TCRdb keeps only in-frame clonotypes and omits some of them. V, J and clone size are taken as reported in that table, and D and trimming were inferred from the DNA itself. This sample has over 80,000 clones, with about 89% found just once. This clonotype originated in a man in his fifties with acute or convalescent COVID-19. Sequenced sample: peripheral blood. This sequence joins TRBV2 and TRBJ1-2; D is unresolved. CDR3 DNA: TGTGCCAGCAGTGAACGGCGGCAGAACATCTATGGCTACACCTTC. Amino acid sequence: CASSERRQNIYGYTF.